The present entry profiles one T cell receptor beta chain with its context. As yet, its antigen is unknown. This sample was taken from a study of CXCR3-negative and CXCR3-positive naive CD8 T cells. At the level of the study: Across all libraries, TRB reads numbered approximately 140 million, with about 1.5 +/- 0.3 million in each library. The study's findings and limits: For memory CD8+ cells diversity was much lower, but both naive subsets had comparably high diversity. Cryopreserved PBMCs had partly decreased CXCR3 expression; fresh PBMCs were used in most assays.

The CDR3 length is 14 residues. Germline CDR1 is MNHEY and CDR2 is SVGAGI. Libraries were UMI-labeled 5' RACE TRB cDNA. TCRdb reprocessed the 5' RACE reads, keeping one entry per CDR3 protein, no DNA. Across some 130,000 distinct CDR3 sequences, the top ten clones capture about 0.48% of the sample. The clonotype was recovered from a human donor in good health. Some clones in this sample may be carry-over from other donors' samples. V usage is TRBV6-5 and J usage is TRBJ2-1; as DNA is missing, the TRBD1 call by TCRdb cannot be tested. Source material: naive CXCR3- CD8+ T cells from blood. The subset was: CD45RO-CCR7+CD27+CD95- naive CD8+ T cells lacking CXCR3 (TNR3-). The CDR3 protein is CASSYGRGLDEQFF.